A single sample gave rise to the 32 T cell receptor beta chains below, sequenced in a study of T cells after yellow fever vaccination (dated by TCRdb to 2018 to 2020). Library generation was performed with 5' RACE. Sequencing took place on an Illumina NovaSeq 6000. TCRdb redid the processing of the public reads, applying fastp at Q25 and MiXCR, and retained in-frame beta chains. Rows with a matching CDR3 protein are joined into one entry that keeps the most common DNA and genes. The sample contains some 290,000 distinct CDR3 sequences, approximately 11% of them found a single time. The ten most abundant clones make up roughly 3% of the sample. The treatment or condition label, as the study defines it: live attenuated yellow fever vaccine strain. The sequences come from CD4+ T cells sorted from PBMCs, collected 45 days after the yellow fever booster vaccination. All receptors come from a man between 18 and 29 years old who received the YFV17D yellow fever vaccine.

The V and J genes are TRBV9 and TRBJ2-1; no reliable D call. This CDR3 has 13 residues. Germline CDR1 SGDLS, CDR2 YYNGEE. Trimming removed 0 bases at V and 7 bases at J, with 8 bases between. The CDR3, as DNA: TGTGCCAGCAGCGTAGCACCTAGGAATGAGCAGTTCTTC. Translated: CASSVAPRNEQFF.

The DNA of the CDR3 is TGTGCCAGCAGCCAGCCCGGGAGTGGCGCTGGAAACACCATATATTTT. Translated, it gives CASSQPGSGAGNTIYF. The gene calls are TRBV7-9 and TRBJ1-3; D remains unclear. The germline CDR1 and CDR2 sequences are SEHNR and FQNEAQ (reference sequence). The CDR3 length is 16 residues. Trimming left V 5 bases short and J 2 bases short, with 16 bases between.

This clonotype was seen at least ten times. The genes are TRBV7-2 and TRBJ2-1, with 9 bases that match TRBD2. This CDR3 is built from 17 residues. The J segment lost 3 bases and the V segment lost 3 bases, leaving 9 bases of the junction unmatched. CDR1 and CDR2 (germline): SGHTA, FQGNSA. Here the CDR3 reads CASSFPGGGGRYNEQFF. CDR3 sequence (DNA): TGTGCCAGCAGCTTTCCCGGCGGGGGGGGTCGCTACAATGAGCAGTTCTTC.

The sample holds many counts of this clonotype. The chain has TRBV6-2 or TRBV6-3 and TRBJ2-5; D remains ambiguous. Germline CDR1 MNHEY, CDR2 SVGEGT. The CDR3 extends over 13 amino acids. V was cut by 5 bases and J by 1 base, with 8 bases left in between. As DNA, the CDR3 is TGTGCCAGCAGTCCCCTCTTCCAAGAGACCCAGTACTTC. Protein sequence: CASSPLFQETQYF.

The rearrangement uses TRBV20-1 and TRBJ2-7, with 10 bases aligning to TRBD2. Germline CDR1 reads DFQATT; CDR2 reads SNEGSKA (reference sequence). The CDR3 extends over 18 amino acids. Trimming at V came to 3 bases and at J to 2 bases, leaving 16 bases not matched to a gene. CDR3 loop: CSARRESSQAGGTYEQYV. The DNA for the CDR3 is TGCAGTGCTAGGAGGGAGAGCAGTCAAGCGGGGGGGACCTACGAGCAGTACGTC.

This clonotype was observed a few times. V is TRBV7-2 and J is TRBJ1-5; a weak D match, TRBD1 (5 bases). Germline V gives CDR1 SGHTA, CDR2 FQGNSA. This CDR3 has 14 residues. Between the trimmed V and J ends, which lost 5 bases and 6 bases, there was a span of 14 bases. CDR3: CASSPSTESQPQHF. The CDR3 region has the DNA TGTGCCAGCAGCCCTTCGACAGAGAGTCAGCCCCAGCATTTT.

The genes are TRBV5-4 and TRBJ2-3; D might be TRBD2 (5 bases). The CDR3 runs 15 residues. Germline V gives CDR1 SGHNT, CDR2 YYREEE (reference sequence). V was pared by 6 bases and J by 0 bases, with 14 bases between. DNA of the CDR3: TGTGCCAGCAACCCATCAGCGGCTAGCACAGATACGCAGTATTTT. Translating it yields CASNPSAASTDTQYF.

This clonotype was found a few times. The rearrangement uses TRBV6-5 and TRBJ1-1; D not certain. This CDR3 spans 17 amino acids. Germline V gene lookup returns CDR1 MNHEY and CDR2 SVGAGI. V lost 0 bases and J lost 0, with 14 bases in between. CDR3: CASSYSIPGRMNTEAFF. DNA for the CDR3: TGTGCCAGCAGTTACTCGATCCCCGGGCGCATGAACACTGAAGCTTTCTTT.

This clonotype came up a few times. This rearrangement joins TRBV20-1 to TRBJ2-3; no reliable D call. Trimming took 6 bases from V and 0 from J, leaving 4 bases between them. Germline loops: CDR1 DFQATT, CDR2 SNEGSKA (reference sequence). The CDR3 extends over 11 amino acids. The CDR3 sequence is CSAASTDTQYF. The CDR3 nucleotides are TGCAGTGCAGCCAGCACAGATACGCAGTATTTT.

The gene calls are TRBV20-1 and TRBJ1-2; TRBD1 might be the D (6 bases). The CDR3 totals 12 residues. V gave up 2 bases and J gave up 8 bases, with 12 bases separating them. The germline V gene has CDR1 DFQATT and CDR2 SNEGSKA (reference sequence). CDR3 loop: CSARQGSGGYTF. DNA for the CDR3: TGCAGTGCTAGACAGGGGTCGGGAGGCTACACCTTC.

This clonotype showed up many times. The rearrangement uses TRBV5-1 and TRBJ1-1; D may be TRBD1 (5 bases). The germline V gene has CDR1 SGHRS and CDR2 YFSETQ. CDR3 length equals 14 residues. V was cut by 6 bases and J by 3 bases, with 15 bases left in between. The CDR3 spells CASKGNQGDTEAFF. Written as DNA, the CDR3 is TGCGCCAGCAAAGGGAACCAAGGGGACACTGAAGCTTTCTTT.

The table lists this clonotype with a few counts. The gene calls are TRBV7-9 and TRBJ2-5; 8 nucleotides agree with TRBD2. The CDR3 is 14 residues long. Germline V CDR1 and CDR2: SEHNR, FQNEAQ (reference sequence). The J segment lost 6 bases and the V segment lost 5 bases, leaving 8 bases of the junction unmatched. CDR3 bases: TGTGCCAGCAGCCCTAGACTAGCGAGACAGACCCAGTACTTC. Protein product: CASSPRLARQTQYF.

Ten or more counts support this clonotype. This chain links TRBV5-1 with TRBJ2-2, with 8 nucleotides matching TRBD1. This CDR3 comprises 17 residues. With 2 bases clipped from V and 0 bases from J, the junction kept 6 bases outside the gene matches. Germline CDR1 reads SGHRS; CDR2 reads YFSETQ. The CDR3 region has the DNA TGCGCCAGCAGCTTTCAGGGGGCCCCATCGAACACCGGGGAGCTGTTTTTT. It codes for CASSFQGAPSNTGELFF.

The rearrangement uses TRBV4-3 and TRBJ1-2; possibly TRBD1 for D (5 bases). Deletions cut 1 base from V and 4 bases from J, with 7 bases between. The CDR3 is 13 residues long. The germline CDR1 and CDR2 sequences are LGHNA and YSLEER. The CDR3: CASSQVGPYGYTF. CDR3 coding DNA: TGCGCCAGCAGCCAAGTGGGGCCCTATGGCTACACCTTC.

The V gene is TRBV24-1, the J gene TRBJ2-5; D unresolved. CDR1 and CDR2 from the germline V gene are KGHDR and SFDVKD. The CDR3 has 14 amino acids. Trimming removed 4 bases at V and 4 bases at J, with 12 bases between. CDR3 sequence reads: CATSENGMRETQYF. DNA of the CDR3: TGTGCCACCAGTGAGAATGGGATGCGAGAGACCCAGTACTTC.

The rearrangement joins TRBV6-2 or TRBV6-3 to TRBJ2-2; 8 nucleotides line up with TRBD1. V was clipped by 6 bases and J by 3 bases; unmatched bases: 6. The germline gives CDR1 MNHEY, CDR2 SVGEGT. The CDR3 has 15 amino acids. As DNA, the CDR3 is TGTGCCAGCAGACGCCAGGGGGCGGACACCGGGGAGCTGTTTTTT. This encodes CASRRQGADTGELFF.

The chain couples TRBV7-6 to TRBJ2-2; D unresolved. The CDR3 spans 12 residues. Trimming took off 8 bases at V and 1 base at J, with 5 bases between the two ends. Germline CDR1 and CDR2: SGHVS and FNYEAQ. The CDR3 DNA reads as TGTGCCAGCGCAAGGAACACCGGGGAGCTGTTTTTT. This gives the protein CASARNTGELFF.

This clonotype was seen many times. The J gene is TRBJ2-5, the V gene TRBV12-5; unclear D gene. The length of the CDR3 is 13 residues. The V end lost 4 bases, the J end lost 5 bases, and 11 bases lay between the germline ends. Looked up from germline, CDR1 is LGHNT and CDR2 is FRNRAP. This CDR3 reads CASGSWTTETQYF. In DNA form, the CDR3 reads TGTGCTAGTGGTTCCTGGACGACGGAGACCCAGTACTTC.

This clonotype turned up a few times. This chain connects TRBV4-3 to TRBJ2-1, with a possible D match to TRBD1 (5 bases). Germline loops: CDR1 LGHNA, CDR2 YSLEER. The V end lost 0 bases, the J end lost 1 base, and 13 bases lay between the germline ends. The CDR3 runs to 17 residues. The CDR3, as DNA: TGCGCCAGCAGCCAAGAAGTAAACAGGCAATCCTACAATGAGCAGTTCTTC. Amino acids: CASSQEVNRQSYNEQFF.

The chain recombines TRBV20-1 with TRBJ1-2, with a weak D call TRBD1 (5 bases). Germline CDR1 and CDR2: DFQATT and SNEGSKA (reference sequence). This CDR3 region has 15 residues. The ends were cut back, 6 bases at V and 2 bases at J, with 19 bases in the middle. This chain's CDR3 is CSARERGLSNYGYTF. The CDR3 nucleotides are TGCAGTGCCCGCGAAAGGGGCCTTTCCAACTATGGCTACACCTTC.

In its sample, this clonotype was seen a few times. The CDR3 loop reads CASSLGGPGASYNEQFF. CDR3 sequence (DNA): TGTGCCAGCAGCTTAGGGGGACCGGGGGCCAGCTACAATGAGCAGTTCTTC. The gene calls are TRBV7-8 and TRBJ2-1; D tentatively reads TRBD1 or TRBD2 (6 bases each). This CDR3 comprises 17 residues. Trimming took 1 base from V and 3 from J, leaving 16 bases between them. Germline lookup yields CDR1 SGHVS and CDR2 FQNEAQ.

The V call is TRBV18, the J call TRBJ1-6; possible D gene TRBD1, 5 bases. The germline V gene encodes CDR1 KGHSH and CDR2 LQKENI. The CDR3 extends over 13 amino acids. Trimming removed 5 bases at V and 13 bases at J, with 15 bases between. The CDR3 loop reads CASSGDRNQPLHF. The CDR3 coding sequence is TGTGCCAGCTCAGGTGACAGAAATCAGCCCCTCCACTTT. The whole variable domain, filled in from reference TRBV18 and TRBJ1-6, reads NAGVMQNPRHLVRRRGQEARLRCSPMKGHSHVYWYRQLPEEGLKFMVYLQKENIIDESGMPKERFSAEFPKEGPSILRIQQVVRGDSAAYFCASSGDRNQPLHFGNGTRLTVT.

This chain's CDR3 is CASSYRQYSYEQYV. CDR3 nucleotides: TGTGCCAGCAGTTACCGGCAGTACTCCTACGAGCAGTACGTC. The gene calls are TRBV6-6 and TRBJ2-7; D gene unclear. V was pared by 2 bases and J by 0 bases, with 8 bases between. Per germline, CDR1 MNHNY and CDR2 SVGAGI (reference sequence). The CDR3 is 14 residues long.

The CDR3 here is CASSWGWTSGETQYF. Here the CDR3 DNA reads TGTGCCAGCAGCTGGGGGTGGACTAGCGGAGAGACCCAGTACTTC. This chain connects TRBV5-6 to TRBJ2-5; 10 nucleotides agree with TRBD2. Germline-derived CDR1 and CDR2 are SGHDT and YYEEEE. V shed 3 bases and J 4 bases; nucleotides not matched to a gene: 6. The CDR3 loop spans 15 amino acids. Variable domain in full (rest from reference TRBV5-6 and TRBJ2-5): DAGVTQSPTHLIKTRGQQVTLRCSPKSGHDTVSWYQQALGQGPQFIFQYYEEEERQRGNFPDRFSGHQFPNYSSELNVNALLLGDSALYLCASSWGWTSGETQYFGPGTRLLVL.

This clonotype occurred many times. V usage is TRBV20-1 and J usage is TRBJ2-7, with no clear D. The V end was cut by 0 bases, the J end by 1 base, with 10 bases between. The CDR3 covers 14 residues. Looked up from germline, CDR1 is DFQATT and CDR2 is SNEGSKA (reference sequence). This chain's CDR3 is CSARDFRLSYEQYF. CDR3 in DNA: TGCAGTGCTAGAGATTTTAGACTTTCCTACGAGCAGTACTTC.

This clonotype was observed at least ten times. The gene calls are TRBV5-1 and TRBJ2-3, with 8 bases identical to TRBD1. Germline assignment: CDR1 SGHRS and CDR2 YFSETQ. Unmatched junction bases numbered 10, after V lost 4 bases and J lost 3 bases. The CDR3 runs 16 residues. This CDR3 is CASSRTTGVVTDTQYF. CDR3 DNA sequence: TGCGCCAGCAGCCGAACGACAGGGGTTGTGACAGATACGCAGTATTTT.

This clonotype was observed many times. The CDR3 region has the DNA TGTGCCAGCAGTTTAGGGACAGGGGCAAGTTACTTC. Translating gives CASSLGTGASYF. V gene TRBV12-3 or TRBV12-4 combines with J gene TRBJ2-7; 9 nucleotides line up with TRBD1. The V and J ends lost 1 base and 13 bases, in that order; junction bases with no gene match: 5. This CDR3 comprises 12 residues.

Only a few counts were recorded for this clonotype. This chain links TRBV9 with TRBJ2-7, with 7 bases identical to TRBD2. The CDR3 runs 15 residues. Germline V gene data show CDR1 as SGDLS and CDR2 as YYNGEE. The V segment lost 4 bases and the J segment 0 bases; nucleotides outside the gene matches: 7. The CDR3 loop reads CASSSRGGSSYEQYV. The CDR3 DNA reads as TGTGCCAGCAGCTCGCGCGGGGGAAGCTCCTACGAGCAGTACGTC.

This clonotype was seen a handful of times. The rearrangement uses TRBV12-3 or TRBV12-4 and TRBJ2-1; a possible D gene is TRBD1 (5 bases). Trimming took off 7 bases at V and 9 bases at J, with 16 bases between the two ends. The length of the CDR3 is 13 residues. DNA of the CDR3: TGTGCCAGCATGCGGACGGTCCAGGGTGAGCAGTTCTTC. Translation: CASMRTVQGEQFF.

V gene TRBV7-9 combines with J gene TRBJ2-5; D unclear. This CDR3 spans 13 amino acids. The germline gives CDR1 SEHNR, CDR2 FQNEAQ (reference sequence). The germline V and J ends were trimmed by 5 bases and 5 bases, with 12 bases remaining between them. Here the CDR3 DNA reads TGTGCCAGCAGCCCCCCGAGCCTGGAGACCCAGTACTTC. Translating it yields CASSPPSLETQYF.

This chain joins TRBV7-8 and TRBJ2-5, with 7 bases that match TRBD1. The CDR3 extends over 13 amino acids. Germline loops: CDR1 SGHVS, CDR2 FQNEAQ. The V gene end was trimmed by 5 bases and the J gene end by 2 bases; junction bases not matched to a gene: 2. CDR3 loop: CASSGDSQETQYF. CDR3 nucleotides: TGTGCCAGCAGCGGGGACAGTCAAGAGACCCAGTACTTC.

This clonotype was counted only a few times. J is TRBJ2-3 and V is TRBV7-2; D may be TRBD2 (5 bases). The germline gives CDR1 SGHTA, CDR2 FQGNSA. CDR3 length equals 16 residues. Trimming shortened V by 5 bases and J by 2 bases, and 17 bases separated the two germline ends. As DNA, the CDR3 is TGTGCCAGCAGCCTCGCGGGCGGCAGGTCCACAGATACGCAGTATTTT. Translating gives CASSLAGGRSTDTQYF.